The clone carrying this T cell receptor (beta chain) appeared a few times. Original data processing: From reference gene primer amplification, estimates of nucleated cell counts were derived. This table comes from immunoSEQ multiplex PCR, and its TCRdb copy is limited to in-frame clones, with some not included. V, J and clone size are taken as reported in that table, and D and trimming were inferred from the DNA itself. The sample includes some 350,000 clones, roughly 86% of them seen just once. The data were obtained in a study of blood T cell repertoires in COVID-19. The wider study: Acute and convalescent COVID-19 specimens originated in the United States, Italy and Spain. The cDNA or gDNA used as material had been derived from T cells, B-cell-depleted T cells, or PBMCs.

With 1 base removed from V and 5 bases from J, the gap between germline ends came to 11 bases. Germline CDR1 reads SGHAT; CDR2 reads FQNNGV. The CDR3 extends over 14 amino acids. Sequencing used peripheral blood. The receptor's source is a human donor in a cohort sampled during active COVID-19. V gene TRBV11-2 combines with J gene TRBJ1-2, with D possibly matching TRBD1 (5 bases). CDR3 protein: CASSLVGTSYGYTF. The CDR3 DNA follows: TGTGCCAGCAGCTTAGTCGGGACTTCGTATGGCTACACCTTC. Using reference TRBV11-2 and TRBJ1-2 for the parts outside the CDR3, the full variable domain is EAGVAQSPRYKIIEKRQSVAFWCNPISGHATLYWYQQILGQGPKLLIQFQNNGVVDDSQLPKDRFSAERLKGVDSTLKIQPAKLEDSAVYLCASSLVGTSYGYTFGSGTRLTVV.